This record concerns one T cell receptor beta chain sequence. The data were taken from a study of blood T cell repertoires in COVID-19. Study context: Some COVID-19 samples were acute and others convalescent; all came from the United States, Italy and Spain.

In the original analysis: How many nucleated cells were present was estimated from reference gene primer amplification. TCRdb's copy holds only in-frame clones and misses some; the assay was immunoSEQ multiplex PCR. The V and J calls and the clone size are those of that table, but D and trimming were determined from the DNA. This sample carries 200,000 to 300,000 clones, roughly 80% of them seen once, and the ten largest clones take around 12%. Germline lookup yields CDR1 LGHNT and CDR2 FRNRAP. V was pared by 7 bases and J by 2 bases, with 12 bases between. The CDR3 runs 13 residues. The TCR sequence derives from a woman aged 55-70 years with active or convalescent COVID-19. Sequencing was done on a sample of peripheral blood. The V call is TRBV12-5, the J call TRBJ2-7, with D hard to call. CDR3 region: CASASGTTYEQYF. The CDR3 DNA reads as TGTGCTAGTGCCTCCGGCACTACCTACGAGCAGTACTTC.